The clone carrying this TCR beta chain showed up just a few times. The antigen is undetermined. Using RNA template, CDR3s of TCR alpha and beta were amplified with iRepertoire arm-PCR. A single record per CDR3 protein comes from TCRdb applying MiXCR to the multiplex PCR reads. The sample holds more than 110,000 distinct CDR3 sequences, about two fifths seen once. Per germline, CDR1 DFQATT and CDR2 SNEGSKA (reference sequence). V lost 2 bases to trimming and J lost 10 bases, with 18 bases between them. The CDR3 covers 15 residues. The data are from a study of glioma-infiltrating T cells. Findings and caveats of the study: Non-neoplastic patients had below-expected tissue-blood divergence, while all gliomas exceeded expectation.

The rearrangement uses TRBV20-1 and TRBJ1-6; the D gene is possibly TRBD1 (5 bases). This receptor was taken from a human donor with low-grade glioma or glioblastoma, undergoing nonglioma brain surgery, or in good health (not recorded which). Sequencing input: glioma tissue, nonneoplastic brain tissue, or PBMCs (not recorded which). The CDR3 loop reads CSARPAGGDRSPLHF. The DNA for the CDR3 is TGCAGTGCTAGACCCGCTGGAGGGGATCGGTCACCCCTCCACTTT.